A selection of T cell receptor beta chains follows, all from one sample in a study of blood T cell repertoires in COVID-19. Some clones are missing from TCRdb's copy, which holds only in-frame ones; the method was immunoSEQ multiplex PCR. The table shows approximately 300,000 clones, with 89% occurring only once. The sample was PBMCs or T cells enriched from blood (not recorded which). Every receptor here comes from a man aged 60-69 years who had recovered from COVID-19. Each CDR3 is given with its conserved first and last residue. The D gene is left open where the match is weak. The size of a clone is reported for some rows only, either as once, few or many, or as a class for expanded clones.

>-|TRBV10-1|TRBJ2-2|TRBD1|18
TGCGCCAGCAGTTACGTGACAGGGGGCAACCCTAACACCGGGGAGCTGTTTTTT
CASSYVTGGNPNTGELFF
>-|TRBV9|TRBJ2-5|TRBD2|17
TGTGCCAGCAGCGTAGGACTAGGACTAGCCGGCGAAGAGACCCAGTACTTC
CASSVGLGLAGEETQYF
>few|TRBV9|TRBJ2-1|-|15
TGTGCCAGCAGCGTAGAAAGCGGCTCCTACAATGAGCAGTTCTTC
CASSVESGSYNEQFF
>-|TRBV6-4|TRBJ2-3|TRBD2|16
TGTGCCAGCGCCCCGGATGGGGCTAGCGGGAGAGATACGCAGTATTTT
CASAPDGASGRDTQYF
>-|TRBV27|TRBJ1-1|-|14
TGTGCCAGCAGTTTACGAGAGTTCGCGTCTGAAGCTTTCTTT
CASSLREFASEAFF
>-|TRBV7-2|TRBJ2-7|-|13
TGTGCCAGCAGCTCAAGGAGGGCCTACGAGCAGTACTTC
CASSSRRAYEQYF
>-|TRBV18|TRBJ1-1|TRBD1|16
TGTGCCAGCTCACCCCTCCCGGACAGGGCTAACACTGAAGCTTTCTTT
CASSPLPDRANTEAFF
>-|TRBV10-3|TRBJ2-1|TRBD1|15
TGTGCCATCAGTGAGGGGACAGGGGGGTACAATGAGCAGTTCTTC
CAISEGTGGYNEQFF
>-|TRBV5-8|TRBJ2-7|TRBD1|14
TGTGCCAGCAGCCCCCGGGACAGGGGTTACGAGCAGTACTTC
CASSPRDRGYEQYF
>-|TRBV9|TRBJ1-1|-|12
TGTGCCAGCAGCGCAGTCACAGGAGAAGCTTTCTTT
CASSAVTGEAFF
>-|TRBV5-1|TRBJ1-2|-|15
TGCGCCAGCAGCTTGGCGGGAGGAGCAAACTATGGCTACACCTTC
CASSLAGGANYGYTF
>-|TRBV5-1|TRBJ1-4|TRBD1|18
TGCGCCAGCAGCACCGTCCGGGACAGGGGGCAATTAGGTGAAAAACTGTTTTTT
CASSTVRDRGQLGEKLFF
>-|TRBV5-1|TRBJ2-6|-|15
TGCGCCAGCAGCTTGCAGGTCTCTGGGGCCAACGTCCTGACTTTC
CASSLQVSGANVLTF
>-|TRBV18|TRBJ1-2|TRBD1|15
TGTGCCAGCTCACCCCCGACAGGGACCGCTTACGGCTACACCTTC
CASSPPTGTAYGYTF
>-|TRBV6-5|TRBJ1-4|TRBD1|15
TGTGCCAGCAAGGCGTTCGGGACAGCAAGTGAAAAACTGTTTTTT
CASKAFGTASEKLFF
>-|TRBV5-1|TRBJ2-7|TRBD2|14
TGCGCCAGCAGCTTGGGACTAGCGGGGGAAGAGCAGTACTTC
CASSLGLAGEEQYF
>-|TRBV7-2|TRBJ1-2|TRBD1|14
TGTGCCAGCAGCACGCAGGGGCAGGGGGGTGGCTACACCTTC
CASSTQGQGGGYTF
>-|TRBV24-1|TRBJ2-5|-|18
TGTGCCACCAGTGATTTGCCCGGACAGACGCAAATCCAAGAGACCCAGTACTTC
CATSDLPGQTQIQETQYF
>-|TRBV20-1|TRBJ2-3|TRBD2|14
TGCAGTGCTAGTCTAGCGGGAGTCACAGATACGCAGTATTTT
CSASLAGVTDTQYF
>once|TRBV3-1/TRBV3-2|TRBJ2-5|TRBD2|18
TGTGCCAGCAGCCCCTCTAGACTAGCGGGAGGTGGAGTGGAGACCCAGTACTTC
CASSPSRLAGGGVETQYF
>-|TRBV27|TRBJ1-6|TRBD1|16
TGTGCCAGCAGTCCCGAAGTGACAGGGAGTCATTCACCCCTCCACTTT
CASSPEVTGSHSPLHF
>once|TRBV6-4|TRBJ2-7|TRBD1|16
TGTGCCAGCAGTGACTCTTTGGGACAGGGGGCGTACGAGCAGTACTTC
CASSDSLGQGAYEQYF
>-|TRBV28|TRBJ1-6|TRBD1|16
TGTGCCAGCAGCCCCGGAAGGCAGGGGGTAAATTCACCCCTCCACTTT
CASSPGRQGVNSPLHF
>-|TRBV2|TRBJ2-3|-|13
TGTGCCAGCATCCAGAGGAAAGCAGATACGCAGTATTTT
CASIQRKADTQYF
>once|TRBV7-8|TRBJ2-7|TRBD1|14
TGTGCCAGCAGCAAGGGACAGCTAACCTACGAGCAGTACTTC
CASSKGQLTYEQYF
>-|TRBV11-3|TRBJ2-7|TRBD1|19
TGTGCCAGCAGCTTAGGGTTTCCTGGACAGGGGGCGCTTCGGAACGAGCAGTACTTC
CASSLGFPGQGALRNEQYF
>-|TRBV9|TRBJ2-2|TRBD2|14
TGTGCCAGTAGAGCGGGAGGACCCACCGGGGAGCTGTTTTTT
CASRAGGPTGELFF
>once|TRBV4-1|TRBJ2-3|-|16
TGCGCCAGCAGCTCAGGGCCCGACAGTTACACAGATACGCAGTATTTT
CASSSGPDSYTDTQYF
>few|TRBV6-5|TRBJ1-3|-|12
TGTGCCAGCAGCCCCGGGGGAAACACCATATATTTT
CASSPGGNTIYF
>-|TRBV18|TRBJ1-1|TRBD1|14
TGTGCCAGCTCACCACAGGGGGCTAACACTGAAGCTTTCTTT
CASSPQGANTEAFF
>few|TRBV10-2|TRBJ2-1|TRBD1|17
TGCGCCAGCAGTGAGTCGGGACAGGGTAGGGCCTACAATGAGCAGTTCTTC
CASSESGQGRAYNEQFF
>-|TRBV28|TRBJ2-7|-|13
TGTGCCAGCAGTTTAGGGCAGGGAAGGGAGCAGTACTTC
CASSLGQGREQYF
>-|TRBV5-1|TRBJ2-7|-|14
TGCGCCAGCAGCTTGGATCCAGGGAACGACGAGCAGTACTTC
CASSLDPGNDEQYF
>-|TRBV28|TRBJ1-2|-|14
TGTGCCAGTTCTTCGTCACCTCAGGGATATGGCTACACCTTC
CASSSSPQGYGYTF
>-|TRBV12-3/TRBV12-4|TRBJ2-7|TRBD2|12
TGTGCCAGCACCGTAGCGGGGAGCGGACTGTACTTC
CASTVAGSGLYF
>-|TRBV18|TRBJ2-6|-|19
TGTGCCAGCTCACCTTCCCCCTACGGGTTAGTTTCTGGGGCCAACGTCCTGACTTTC
CASSPSPYGLVSGANVLTF
>-|TRBV9|TRBJ1-4|-|13
TGTGCCAGCAGCGCCTCCCCTATGGAAAAACTGTTTTTT
CASSASPMEKLFF
>-|TRBV7-3|TRBJ2-1|-|14
TGTGCCAGCAGCTTAAACACAGGCTACAATGAGCAGTTCTTC
CASSLNTGYNEQFF
>-|TRBV28|TRBJ1-2|-|13
TGTGCCAGCATTCCGGGGTGGGGAAGTGGCTACACCTTC
CASIPGWGSGYTF